The 25 T cell receptor beta chains below all came from one sample that was sequenced in a study of cytomegalovirus exposure and HLA in healthy donors. The PCR contained 60 Vbeta and 13 Jbeta primers. Some clones are missing from TCRdb's copy, which holds only in-frame ones; the method was immunoSEQ multiplex PCR. The data show roughly 200,000 clones, 65% to 85% seen once. The specimen sequenced was PBMCs. The receptor source for this set is a man aged 50-59 years in good health and CMV-seronegative.

The gene calls are TRBV27 and TRBJ2-5; 7 bases line up with TRBD2. The closer fit of TRBJ2-7 to the DNA end suggests the J call may be wrong. From germline, CDR1 is MNHEY and CDR2 SMNVEV (reference sequence). This CDR3 has 17 amino acids. The CDR3 is CASNSLPGRAKDYEQYF. The CDR3 DNA reads TGTGCCAGCAATTCTTTGCCGGGGAGGGCCAAAGACTACGAGCAGTACTTC.

This sequence joins TRBV10-3 and TRBJ2-7, with D possibly TRBD1 on 5 matching bases. The V gene lost 3 bases and the J gene lost 6 bases, with 21 bases spanning the gap. The germline V gene encodes CDR1 ENHRY and CDR2 SYGVKD. This CDR3 region has 16 residues. DNA of the CDR3: TGTGCCATCAGTGACAATCGGGTTGCAGGGTCAAGCGAGCAGTACTTC. The encoded protein is CAISDNRVAGSSEQYF.

The chain is built from TRBV9 and TRBJ2-5; TRBD1 agrees at 7 bases. CDR1 and CDR2 from the germline V gene are SGDLS and YYNGEE. This CDR3 is 15 amino acids long. The J segment lost 4 bases and the V segment lost 3 bases, leaving 9 bases of the junction unmatched. CDR3 coding DNA: TGTGCCAGCAGCGCATCCCAGGGGGTGGCAGAGACCCAGTACTTC. This sequence encodes CASSASQGVAETQYF.

This clone has just a few counts. The CDR3 sequence is CASSQLAESYNEQFF. CDR3 DNA: TGCGCCAGCAGCCAACTAGCAGAATCCTACAATGAGCAGTTCTTC. The gene calls are TRBV5-1 and TRBJ2-1; D may be TRBD2 (6 bases). Trimming pared 4 bases from V and 1 base from J, leaving 12 bases between. The CDR3 sequence is 15 residues long. The germline CDR1 and CDR2 sequences are SGHRS and YFSETQ.

The chain recombines TRBV11-1 with TRBJ2-7, with 7 positions matching TRBD1. The CDR3 totals 15 residues. Germline-derived CDR1 and CDR2 are SGHAT and FQDESV (reference sequence). The V gene end was trimmed by 5 bases and the J gene end by 0 bases; junction bases not matched to a gene: 7. The CDR3 nucleotides are TGTGCCAGCAGCACAACAGGGGAGCGCTCCTACGAGCAGTACTTC. This gives the protein CASSTTGERSYEQYF.

The chain has TRBV6-5 and TRBJ1-2; D is perhaps TRBD1 (5 bases). From germline, CDR1 is MNHEY and CDR2 SVGAGI. Trimming took off 1 base at V and 7 bases at J, with 19 bases between the two ends. The CDR3 runs to 16 residues. The CDR3 loop is CASSYWARDGGGGYTF. The CDR3 bases are TGTGCCAGCAGTTACTGGGCACGAGATGGGGGGGGTGGCTACACCTTC.

V is TRBV7-8 and J is TRBJ2-3, with D perhaps TRBD2 (6 bases). The CDR3 is 16 amino acids. Germline V gene data show CDR1 as SGHVS and CDR2 as FQNEAQ. V lost 6 bases, J lost 7 bases, and 23 bases lay in between. The CDR3 here is CASRLLGSGVGNTQYF. The CDR3 DNA reads TGTGCCAGCAGGCTGCTAGGGTCGGGGGTTGGGAATACGCAGTATTTT.

This clone was recorded a few times. The rearrangement links TRBV5-6 to TRBJ2-1, with 8 bases that match TRBD2. This CDR3 has 16 amino acids. Losses at the gene ends were 1 base for V and 5 bases for J; bases not matched to a gene: 8. The germline CDR1 and CDR2 sequences are SGHDT and YYEEEE. CDR3 nucleotide sequence: TGTGCCAGCAGCTTGCCGGGGGGGAGAGGGGACAATGAGCAGTTCTTC. As protein: CASSLPGGRGDNEQFF. The full variable domain, completed using reference TRBV5-6 and TRBJ2-1, is DAGVTQSPTHLIKTRGQQVTLRCSPKSGHDTVSWYQQALGQGPQFIFQYYEEEERQRGNFPDRFSGHQFPNYSSELNVNALLLGDSALYLCASSLPGGRGDNEQFFGPGTRLTVL.

The chain links TRBV7-7 to TRBJ2-2, with D possibly matching TRBD2 (6 bases). The V gene lost 3 bases and the J gene lost 5 bases, with 16 bases spanning the gap. Germline assignment: CDR1 SSHAT and CDR2 FNYEAQ (reference sequence). The CDR3 is made up of 16 amino acids. The CDR3 loop reads CASSFIAAPGTGELFF. Here the CDR3 DNA reads TGTGCCAGCAGCTTCATAGCGGCCCCGGGGACCGGGGAGCTGTTTTTT.

This rearrangement joins TRBV5-1 to TRBJ1-1; TRBD1 matches 7 bases. The CDR3 has 13 residues. Germline lookup yields CDR1 SGHRS and CDR2 YFSETQ. V lost 4 bases to trimming and J lost 8 bases; unmatched junction nucleotides: 8. CDR3 nucleotides: TGCGCCAGCAGCCGACCGGGACAGAGGGAAGCTTTCTTT. This translates into CASSRPGQREAFF.

This clone was picked up a small number of times. The chain carries TRBV2 and TRBJ2-3, with 13 positions matching TRBD2. Germline trimming cut 7 bases from V and 5 bases from J; bases unmatched to any gene: 12. The length of the CDR3 is 17 residues. The germline CDR1 and CDR2 sequences are SNHLY and FYNNEI. The CDR3 region has the DNA TGTGCCAGCATACGGAGAACCACTAGCGGGAGGGGAGATACGCAGTATTTT. This gives the protein CASIRRTTSGRGDTQYF.

The rearrangement uses TRBV19 and TRBJ1-1, with D perhaps matching TRBD1 (5 bases). This CDR3 has 16 amino acids. Trimming stripped 5 bases from V and 5 bases from J, with 21 bases between. Germline values: CDR1 LNHDA, CDR2 SQIVND (reference sequence). The CDR3 nucleotides read TGTGCCAGTAGTTCCCCGGGCGCCCCGGAGGGGACTGAAGCTTTCTTT. Translated, it gives CASSSPGAPEGTEAFF.

The rearrangement joins TRBV5-4 to TRBJ2-3, with TRBD1 matching 10 bases. The CDR3 length is 16 residues. CDR1 is SGHNT and CDR2 is YYREEE in the germline V gene (reference sequence). The trim removed 0 bases at V and 5 bases at J, leaving 6 bases unmatched. CDR3 coding DNA: TGTGCCAGCAGCTTGGGCCCCCGGGACAGGGGAGATACGCAGTATTTT. It codes for CASSLGPRDRGDTQYF. Using reference TRBV5-4 and TRBJ2-3 for the parts outside the CDR3, the full variable domain is ETGVTQSPTHLIKTRGQQVTLRCSSQSGHNTVSWYQQALGQGPQFIFQYYREEENGRGNFPPRFSGLQFPNYSSELNVNALELDDSALYLCASSLGPRDRGDTQYFGPGTRLTVL.

The chain links TRBV4-1 to TRBJ2-7; weak D call: TRBD1 (6 bases). This CDR3 is built from 15 residues. V was clipped by 2 bases and J by 0 bases, with 11 bases between them. Germline CDR1 is MGHRA and CDR2 is YSYEKL. The CDR3 DNA reads TGCGCCAGCAGCCAAACCACAGGGAGCTCCTACGAGCAGTACTTC. Its protein product is CASSQTTGSSYEQYF.

The chain carries TRBV2 and TRBJ2-7; TRBD2 agrees at 7 bases. The CDR3 covers 20 residues. Trimming at V came to 4 bases and at J to 7 bases, leaving 28 bases not matched to a gene. Germline CDR1 reads SNHLY; CDR2 reads FYNNEI. The CDR3 loop is CASSVVGIVGQGLPIEEQYF. The DNA for the CDR3 is TGTGCCAGCAGTGTTGTAGGAATTGTTGGGCAGGGACTACCTATTGAGGAGCAGTACTTC. The full variable domain, its missing parts supplied by reference TRBV2 and TRBJ2-7, is EPEVTQTPSHQVTQMGQEVILRCVPISNHLYFYWYRQILGQKVEFLVSFYNNEISEKSEIFDDQFSVERPDGSNFTLKIRSTKLEDSAMYFCASSVVGIVGQGLPIEEQYFGPGTRLTVT.

V is TRBV5-8 and J is TRBJ1-5; D may be TRBD1 (6 bases). The CDR3 loop spans 14 amino acids. V lost 2 bases, J lost 6 bases, and 12 bases lay in between. The germline CDR1 and CDR2 sequences are SGHTS and YDEGEE. The CDR3 region has the DNA TGTGCCAGCAGCTTCTCAGGGGCGGCTCAGCCCCAGCATTTT. Amino acid sequence: CASSFSGAAQPQHF.

The rearrangement uses TRBV6-1 and TRBJ2-5; D unclear. The end of the DNA fits TRBJ2-7 better, so the J call may be wrong. The germline gives CDR1 MNHNS, CDR2 SASEGT. CDR3 length: 15 amino acids. The chain's CDR3 is CASSEALTPSYEQYF. In nucleotides, the CDR3 is TGTGCCAGCAGTGAAGCGCTCACTCCGTCCTACGAGCAGTACTTC.

This clone was seen a handful of times. The V gene is TRBV9, the J gene TRBJ2-7, with TRBD1 identical over 8 bases. The CDR3 is 14 residues long. The V and J ends lost 2 bases and 4 bases, in that order; junction bases with no gene match: 5. Germline V gives CDR1 SGDLS, CDR2 YYNGEE. The CDR3 DNA follows: TGTGCCAGCAGCGTTGGGGGACAGGTATACGAGCAGTACTTC. This gives the protein CASSVGGQVYEQYF.

The J gene is TRBJ2-7, the V gene TRBV28; 10 nucleotides align to TRBD2. This CDR3 contains 16 residues. V dropped 5 bases and J dropped 4; count of bases not matched to a gene: 11. Germline V gene lookup returns CDR1 MDHEN and CDR2 SYDVKM. The CDR3 DNA sequence: TGTGCCAGCAGTGCTGCCAGCGGGAGGGCCGGATACGAGCAGTACTTC. Residues: CASSAASGRAGYEQYF.

The chain joins TRBV30 to TRBJ1-2, with 7 bases fitting TRBD1. V lost 7 bases to trimming and J lost 4 bases; unmatched junction nucleotides: 9. The CDR3 has 13 amino acids. Per germline, CDR1 GTSNPN and CDR2 SVGIG (reference sequence). CDR3 protein: CASKTGPSYGYTF. As DNA, the CDR3 is TGTGCCTCAAAGACAGGGCCCAGCTATGGCTACACCTTC.

The chain couples TRBV5-1 to TRBJ2-6; D gene ambiguous. The CDR3 consists of 14 residues. Germline loops: CDR1 SGHRS, CDR2 YFSETQ. The germline V and J ends were trimmed by 0 bases and 4 bases, with 5 bases remaining between them. CDR3 sequence (DNA): TGCGCCAGCAGCTTGGTCGCGGGGGCCAACGTCCTGACTTTC. This gives the protein CASSLVAGANVLTF.

This clone is a singleton in its sample. The chain has TRBV4-1 and TRBJ1-2; D unresolved. Germline V lookup: CDR1 MGHRA, CDR2 YSYEKL. The CDR3 spans 16 residues. Trimming took 1 base from V and 3 from J, leaving 15 bases between them. CDR3 residues: CASSQVPPGLDYGYTF. CDR3 in DNA: TGCGCCAGCAGCCAAGTCCCGCCGGGATTGGACTATGGCTACACCTTC.

The CDR3 nucleotides are TGCAGCGGGCGGACAGGCGGTGGCTACACCTTC. Its protein product is CSGRTGGGYTF. The V gene is TRBV29-1, the J gene TRBJ1-2; TRBD1 matches at 7 bases. The CDR3 is 11 residues long. The ends lost 7 bases at V and 7 bases at J; junction bases unmatched: 6. Germline lookup yields CDR1 SQVTM and CDR2 ANQGSEA.

The genes are TRBV28 and TRBJ2-1, with 7 bases fitting TRBD1. CDR3 length equals 15 residues. With 2 bases clipped from V and 1 base from J, the junction kept 2 bases outside the gene matches. Germline CDR1 and CDR2: MDHEN and SYDVKM. For the CDR3, the DNA is TGTGCCAGCAGTTTAGGGACAGCTTCCTACAATGAGCAGTTCTTC. This gives the protein CASSLGTASYNEQFF.

V is TRBV28 and J is TRBJ1-4, with TRBD1 matching 7 bases. V lost 6 bases to trimming and J lost 10 bases; unmatched junction nucleotides: 5. The V gene's germline CDR1 is MDHEN and CDR2 SYDVKM. There are 12 residues in the CDR3. CDR3 region: CASRGGQAKLFF. In DNA form, the CDR3 reads TGTGCCAGCAGGGGCGGACAGGCAAAACTGTTTTTT. The entire variable domain, with the rest obtained from reference TRBV28 and TRBJ1-4, is as follows: DVKVTQSSRYLVKRTGEKVFLECVQDMDHENMFWYRQDPGLGLRLIYFSYDVKMKEKGDIPEGYSVSREKKERFSLILESASTNQTSMYLCASRGGQAKLFFGSGTQLSVL.